This T cell receptor (beta chain) was observed in a study of OX40 agonist ivuxolimab in advanced cancers. The wider study: Patients took ivuxolimab, an agonistic anti-OX40 (CD134) antibody. Study-wide results and caveats: The study found that CD8+ T cells averaged more expanded clones than CD4+.

This clone has only one observation. Its antigen is unknown. Autoimmune disease history or systemic immunosuppression led to patient exclusion. Peripheral blood came from all dose cohorts at three timepoints. Measured with immunoSEQ multiplex PCR; TCRdb has only the in-frame clones, and not every one. The table shows about 97,000 clones, with roughly nine tenths occurring only once. Trimming left V 6 bases short and J 0 bases short, with 15 bases between. Per the germline V gene, CDR1 is MNHEY and CDR2 is SMNVEV (reference sequence). The CDR3 sequence is 17 residues long. The receptor was derived from an adult with an advanced solid tumor such as melanoma, head and neck, liver or kidney cancer. The starting material was CD4+ or CD8+ T cells sorted from blood, obtained in a trial of the OX40 agonist ivuxolimab. The chain uses TRBV27 and TRBJ2-6; a possible D gene is TRBD1 (5 bases). The CDR3 loop is CASRGRGQYSGANVLTF. The CDR3 DNA sequence: TGTGCCAGCAGGGGTAGGGGTCAATACTCTGGGGCCAACGTCCTGACTTTC. Full variable domain (missing parts from reference TRBV27 and TRBJ2-6): EAQVTQNPRYLITVTGKKLTVTCSQNMNHEYMSWYRQDPGLGLRQIYYSMNVEVTDKGDVPEGYKVSRKEKRNFPLILESPSPNQTSLYFCASRGRGQYSGANVLTFGAGSRLTVL.